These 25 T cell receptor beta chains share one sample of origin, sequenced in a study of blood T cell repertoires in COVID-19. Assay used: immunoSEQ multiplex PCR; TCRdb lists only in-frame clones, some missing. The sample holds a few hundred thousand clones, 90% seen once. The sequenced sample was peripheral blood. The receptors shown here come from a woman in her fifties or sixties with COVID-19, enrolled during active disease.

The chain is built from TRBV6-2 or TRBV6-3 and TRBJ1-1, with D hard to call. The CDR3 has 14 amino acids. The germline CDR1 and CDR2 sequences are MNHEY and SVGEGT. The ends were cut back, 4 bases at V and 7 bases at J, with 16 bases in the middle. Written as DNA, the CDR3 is TGTGCCAGCAGTTTTACTAGTTCTGTATATGAAGCTTTCTTT. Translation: CASSFTSSVYEAFF.

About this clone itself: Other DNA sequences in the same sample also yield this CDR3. The CDR3 loop is CASSLQGGYTF. In DNA form, the CDR3 reads TGTGCCAGCAGTTTACAGGGTGGCTACACCTTC. This chain joins TRBV12-3 or TRBV12-4 and TRBJ1-2; the D gene is possibly TRBD1 (5 bases). This CDR3 has 11 amino acids. V was pared by 2 bases and J by 7 bases, with 5 bases between.

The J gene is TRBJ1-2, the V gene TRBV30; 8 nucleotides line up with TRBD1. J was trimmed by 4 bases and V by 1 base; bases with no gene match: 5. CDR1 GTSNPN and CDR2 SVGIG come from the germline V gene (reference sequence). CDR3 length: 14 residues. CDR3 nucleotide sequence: TGTGCCTGGAGTGGACAGGGGATGGGCTATGGCTACACCTTC. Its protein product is CAWSGQGMGYGYTF.

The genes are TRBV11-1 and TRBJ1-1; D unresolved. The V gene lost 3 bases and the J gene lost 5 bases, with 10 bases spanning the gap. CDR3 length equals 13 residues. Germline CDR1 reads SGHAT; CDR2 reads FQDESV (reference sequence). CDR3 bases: TGTGCCAGCAGCTTGTCCGGTGCTACTGAAGCTTTCTTT. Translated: CASSLSGATEAFF.

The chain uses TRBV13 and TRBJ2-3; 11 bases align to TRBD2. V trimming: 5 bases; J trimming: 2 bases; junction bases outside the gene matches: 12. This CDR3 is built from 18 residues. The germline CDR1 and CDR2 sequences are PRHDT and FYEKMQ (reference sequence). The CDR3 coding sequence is TGTGCCAGCAGCCCAACCCCCTTAGCGGGGGGGTTCACAGATACGCAGTATTTT. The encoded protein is CASSPTPLAGGFTDTQYF.

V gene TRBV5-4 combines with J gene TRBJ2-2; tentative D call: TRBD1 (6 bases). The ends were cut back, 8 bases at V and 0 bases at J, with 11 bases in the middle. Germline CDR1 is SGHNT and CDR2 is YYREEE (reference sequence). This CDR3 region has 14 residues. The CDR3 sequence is CASTGTSNTGELFF. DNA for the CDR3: TGTGCCAGTACAGGGACATCGAACACCGGGGAGCTGTTTTTT.

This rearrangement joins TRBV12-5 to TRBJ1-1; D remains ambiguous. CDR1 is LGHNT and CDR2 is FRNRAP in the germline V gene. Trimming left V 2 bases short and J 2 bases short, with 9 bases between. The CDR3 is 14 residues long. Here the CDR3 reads CASGLRTGNTEAFF. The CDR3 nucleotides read TGTGCTAGTGGTTTGCGGACGGGAAACACTGAAGCTTTCTTT.

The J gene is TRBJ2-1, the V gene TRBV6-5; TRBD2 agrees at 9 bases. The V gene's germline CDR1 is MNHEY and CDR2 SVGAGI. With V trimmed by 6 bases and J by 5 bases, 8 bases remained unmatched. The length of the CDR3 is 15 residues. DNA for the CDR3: TGTGCCAGCAGCCAAATAGCGGGGGAAAACAATGAGCAGTTCTTC. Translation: CASSQIAGENNEQFF.

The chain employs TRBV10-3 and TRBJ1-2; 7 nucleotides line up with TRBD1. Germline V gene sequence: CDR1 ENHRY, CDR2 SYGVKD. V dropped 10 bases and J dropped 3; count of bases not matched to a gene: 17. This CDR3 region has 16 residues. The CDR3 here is CATTRQGQRKHYGYTF. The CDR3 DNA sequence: TGTGCCACAACTAGACAGGGCCAACGCAAACACTATGGCTACACCTTC.

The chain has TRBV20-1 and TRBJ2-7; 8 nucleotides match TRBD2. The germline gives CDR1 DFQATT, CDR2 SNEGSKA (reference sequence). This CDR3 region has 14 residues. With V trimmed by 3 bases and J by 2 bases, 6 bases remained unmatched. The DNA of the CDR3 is TGCAGTGCTAGTTCGGGAGGGGCAACCTACGAGCAGTACTTC. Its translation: CSASSGGATYEQYF.

The CDR3 coding sequence is TGCGCCAGCAGTCAAGGGGACAGGGTCCCAACTAACTATGGCTACACCTTC. It is translated as CASSQGDRVPTNYGYTF. V is TRBV23-1 and J is TRBJ1-2; 9 nucleotides align to TRBD1. TRBV23-1 qualifies as an ORF whose function is uncertain. J gave up 0 bases and V 2 bases, and 7 bases lay outside the gene matches. The length of the CDR3 is 17 residues.

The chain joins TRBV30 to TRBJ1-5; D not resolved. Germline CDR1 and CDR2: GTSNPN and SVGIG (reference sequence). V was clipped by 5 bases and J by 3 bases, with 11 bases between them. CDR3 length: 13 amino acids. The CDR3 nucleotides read TGTGCCTGGGCCGGGAGTCACAATCAGCCCCAGCATTTT. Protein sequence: CAWAGSHNQPQHF. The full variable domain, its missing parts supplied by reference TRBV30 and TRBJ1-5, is SQTIHQWPATLVQPVGSPLSLECTVEGTSNPNLYWYRQAAGRGLQLLFYSVGIGQISSEVPQNLSASRPQDRQFILSSKKLLLSDSGFYLCAWAGSHNQPQHFGDGTRLSIL.

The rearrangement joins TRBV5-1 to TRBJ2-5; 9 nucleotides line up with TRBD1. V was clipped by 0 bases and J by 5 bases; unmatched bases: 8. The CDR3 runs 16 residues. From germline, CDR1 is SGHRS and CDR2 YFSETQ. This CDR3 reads CASSLGPGTGGETQYF. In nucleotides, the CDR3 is TGCGCCAGCAGCTTGGGCCCGGGTACAGGGGGCGAGACCCAGTACTTC.

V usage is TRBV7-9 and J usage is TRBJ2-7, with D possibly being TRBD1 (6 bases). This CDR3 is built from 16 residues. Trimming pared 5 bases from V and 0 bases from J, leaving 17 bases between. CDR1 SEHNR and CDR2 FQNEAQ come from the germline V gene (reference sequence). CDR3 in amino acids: CASSPFRGTISYEQYF. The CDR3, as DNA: TGTGCCAGCAGCCCCTTCAGAGGGACAATCTCCTACGAGCAGTACTTC. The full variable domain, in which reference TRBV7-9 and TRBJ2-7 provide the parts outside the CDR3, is DTGVSQNPRHKITKRGQNVTFRCDPISEHNRLYWYRQTLGQGPEFLTYFQNEAQLEKSRLLSDRFSAERPKGSFSTLEIQRTEQGDSAMYLCASSPFRGTISYEQYFGPGTRLTVT.

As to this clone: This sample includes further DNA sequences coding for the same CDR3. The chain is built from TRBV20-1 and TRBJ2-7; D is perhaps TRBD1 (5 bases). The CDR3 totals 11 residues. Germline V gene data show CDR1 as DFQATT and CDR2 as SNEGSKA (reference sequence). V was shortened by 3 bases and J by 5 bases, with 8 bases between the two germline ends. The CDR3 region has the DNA TGCAGTGCTAGGTCAGGGCACGAGCAGTACTTC. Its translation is CSARSGHEQYF.

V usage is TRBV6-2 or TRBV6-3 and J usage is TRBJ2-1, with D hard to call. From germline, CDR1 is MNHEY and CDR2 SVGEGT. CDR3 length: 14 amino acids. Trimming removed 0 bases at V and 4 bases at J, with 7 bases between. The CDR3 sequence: CASSYSDSYNEQFF. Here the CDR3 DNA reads TGTGCCAGCAGTTACTCCGACTCGTACAATGAGCAGTTCTTC.

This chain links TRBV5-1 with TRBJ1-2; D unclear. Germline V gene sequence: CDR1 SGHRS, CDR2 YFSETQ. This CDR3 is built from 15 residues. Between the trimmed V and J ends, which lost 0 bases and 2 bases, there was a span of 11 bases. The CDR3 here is CASSLESARNYGYTF. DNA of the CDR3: TGCGCCAGCAGCTTGGAAAGCGCACGGAACTATGGCTACACCTTC.

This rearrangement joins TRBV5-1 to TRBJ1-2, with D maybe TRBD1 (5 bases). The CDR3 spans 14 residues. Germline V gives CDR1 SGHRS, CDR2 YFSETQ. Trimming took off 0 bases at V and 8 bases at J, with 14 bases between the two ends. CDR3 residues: CASSLDGGAFGYTF. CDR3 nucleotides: TGCGCCAGCAGCTTGGACGGGGGAGCGTTCGGCTACACCTTC.

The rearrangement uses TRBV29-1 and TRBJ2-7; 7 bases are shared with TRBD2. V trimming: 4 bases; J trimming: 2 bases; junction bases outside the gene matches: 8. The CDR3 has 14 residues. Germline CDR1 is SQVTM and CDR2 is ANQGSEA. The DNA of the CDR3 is TGCAGCGTTGGTCGAAGCGGGGCCGCCTACGAGCAGTACTTC. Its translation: CSVGRSGAAYEQYF.

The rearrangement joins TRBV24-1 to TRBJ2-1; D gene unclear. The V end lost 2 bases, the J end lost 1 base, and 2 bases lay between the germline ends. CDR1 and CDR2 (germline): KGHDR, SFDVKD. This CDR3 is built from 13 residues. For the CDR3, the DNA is TGTGCCACCAGTGATTCATCCTACAATGAGCAGTTCTTC. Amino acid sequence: CATSDSSYNEQFF.

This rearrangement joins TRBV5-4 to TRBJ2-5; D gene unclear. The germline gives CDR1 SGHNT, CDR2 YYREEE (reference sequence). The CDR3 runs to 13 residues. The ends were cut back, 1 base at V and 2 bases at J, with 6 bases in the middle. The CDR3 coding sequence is TGTGCCAGCAGCTTGCCCTCTCAAGAGACCCAGTACTTC. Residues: CASSLPSQETQYF.

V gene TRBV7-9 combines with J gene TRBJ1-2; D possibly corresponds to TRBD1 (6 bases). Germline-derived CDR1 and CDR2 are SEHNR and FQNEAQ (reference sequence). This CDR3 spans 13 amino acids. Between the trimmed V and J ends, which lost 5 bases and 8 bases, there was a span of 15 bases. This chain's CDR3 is CASSRETGTGYTF. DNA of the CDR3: TGTGCCAGCAGCAGAGAAACAGGGACCGGCTACACCTTC.

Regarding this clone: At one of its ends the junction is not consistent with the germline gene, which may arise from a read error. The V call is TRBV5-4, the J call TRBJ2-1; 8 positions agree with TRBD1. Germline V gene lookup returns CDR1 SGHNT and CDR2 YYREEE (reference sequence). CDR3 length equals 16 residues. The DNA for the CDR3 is TGTGCCAGCACCTTGTACCGGGACAGGTCTTACAATGAGCAGTTCTTC. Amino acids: CASTLYRDRSYNEQFF.

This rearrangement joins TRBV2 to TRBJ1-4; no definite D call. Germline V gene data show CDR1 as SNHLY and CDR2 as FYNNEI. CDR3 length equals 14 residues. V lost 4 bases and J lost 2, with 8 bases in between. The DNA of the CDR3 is TGTGCCAGCAGTGTGGGCTTCACTAATGAAAAACTGTTTTTT. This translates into CASSVGFTNEKLFF.

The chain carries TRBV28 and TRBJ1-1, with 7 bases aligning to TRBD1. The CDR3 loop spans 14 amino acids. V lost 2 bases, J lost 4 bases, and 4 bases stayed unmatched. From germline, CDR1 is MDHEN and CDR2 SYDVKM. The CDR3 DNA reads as TGTGCCAGCAGTTTAACAGGGGCCCCCACTGAAGCTTTCTTT. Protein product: CASSLTGAPTEAFF.